This passage covers 19 T cell receptor beta chains from one sample sequenced in a study of memory CD4+ T cells and cytomegalovirus serostatus. The sort gate was single viable CD3+CD4+CD8-CD45RO+ cells for memory CD4+ T cells. Method: immunoSEQ multiplex PCR; TCRdb's copy keeps in-frame clones and lacks some. The sample yields 30,000 to 45,000 clones, approximately 79% seen once. What was sequenced was memory CD4+ T cells from blood. The receptor set was obtained from an adult in good health and CMV-seropositive.

The chain couples TRBV25-1 to TRBJ2-7; TRBD1 matches at 11 bases. CDR1 is MGHDK and CDR2 is SYGVNS in the germline V gene. The CDR3 length is 18 residues. J gave up 1 base and V 2 bases, and 10 bases lay outside the gene matches. The CDR3 coding sequence is TGTGCCAGCAGTGAAATGTGGGCCGGACAGGGGGCATCCTACGAGCAGTACTTC. This translates into CASSEMWAGQGASYEQYF.

This clone was recorded once. The chain carries TRBV5-1 and TRBJ2-5; 11 nucleotides align to TRBD1. The CDR3 contains 15 residues. Unmatched junction bases numbered 4, after V lost 1 base and J lost 5 bases. The germline CDR1 and CDR2 sequences are SGHRS and YFSETQ. The CDR3 region is CASSLYGTGGETQYF. The CDR3 DNA is TGCGCCAGCAGCTTGTATGGGACAGGGGGTGAGACCCAGTACTTC.

The chain combines TRBV5-4 with TRBJ1-1; D gene unclear. The CDR3 is 15 amino acids. V was clipped by 0 bases and J by 2 bases, with 11 bases between them. The V gene's germline CDR1 is SGHNT and CDR2 YYREEE (reference sequence). This chain's CDR3 is CASSLAEAFNTEAFF. The CDR3 bases are TGTGCCAGCAGCTTGGCCGAGGCCTTTAACACTGAAGCTTTCTTT. Using reference TRBV5-4 and TRBJ1-1 for the parts outside the CDR3, the full variable domain is ETGVTQSPTHLIKTRGQQVTLRCSSQSGHNTVSWYQQALGQGPQFIFQYYREEENGRGNFPPRFSGLQFPNYSSELNVNALELDDSALYLCASSLAEAFNTEAFFGQGTRLTVV.

This clone has more than one count but fewer than ten. The chain employs TRBV9 and TRBJ1-3; no firm D call. The V gene's germline CDR1 is SGDLS and CDR2 YYNGEE. The CDR3 sequence is 16 residues long. V was cut by 3 bases and J by 0 bases, with 13 bases left in between. The CDR3 protein is CASSAAPTGSGNTIYF. In DNA form, the CDR3 reads TGTGCCAGCAGCGCTGCCCCGACGGGCTCTGGAAACACCATATATTTT.

The rearrangement joins TRBV7-2 to TRBJ2-5; 10 nucleotides align to TRBD1. Germline V gene data show CDR1 as SGHTA and CDR2 as FQGNSA. The CDR3 spans 14 residues. V shed 5 bases, J shed 5 bases, and the junction held 5 bases outside the gene matches. The CDR3 DNA follows: TGTGCCAGCAGCGTACGACAGGGGGCGGAGACCCAGTACTTC. Translating it yields CASSVRQGAETQYF.

This rearrangement joins TRBV5-1 to TRBJ2-1, with D possibly TRBD1 on 6 matching bases. V lost 7 bases to trimming and J lost 3 bases, with 17 bases between them. CDR3 size: 15 residues. The germline CDR1 and CDR2 sequences are SGHRS and YFSETQ. The CDR3 loop is CASGAGQGLYNEQFF. The CDR3 coding sequence is TGCGCCAGCGGGGCCGGCCAGGGGCTCTACAATGAGCAGTTCTTC.

This chain joins TRBV18 and TRBJ2-5; possible D gene TRBD1, 6 bases. Germline values: CDR1 KGHSH, CDR2 LQKENI. This CDR3 contains 14 residues. The V end lost 6 bases, the J end lost 2 bases, and 13 bases lay between the germline ends. CDR3 sequence: CASSRRTEQETQYF. CDR3 nucleotide sequence: TGTGCCAGCTCCCGACGGACAGAGCAAGAGACCCAGTACTTC.

This clone has only one observation. This rearrangement joins TRBV5-1 to TRBJ1-1, with 8 bases identical to TRBD1. The V segment lost 8 bases and the J segment 1 base; nucleotides outside the gene matches: 16. There are 17 residues in the CDR3. CDR1 is SGHRS and CDR2 is YFSETQ in the germline V gene. CDR3 nucleotides: TGCGCCAGTTTCCCCCAACAGGGGGTAGTAGGGAACACTGAAGCTTTCTTT. Residues: CASFPQQGVVGNTEAFF. The whole variable domain, remainder taken from reference TRBV5-1 and TRBJ1-1, is KAGVTQTPRYLIKTRGQQVTLSCSPISGHRSVSWYQQTPGQGLQFLFEYFSETQRNKGNFPGRFSGRQFSNSRSEMNVSTLELGDSALYLCASFPQQGVVGNTEAFFGQGTRLTVV.

This clone has just one count. This chain connects TRBV4-1 to TRBJ2-2; 10 positions match TRBD2. The V gene end was trimmed by 6 bases and the J gene end by 2 bases; junction bases not matched to a gene: 3. The CDR3 runs to 15 residues. Germline assignment: CDR1 MGHRA and CDR2 YSYEKL. CDR3 nucleotide sequence: TGCGCCAGCAGACGGACTAGCGGTAACACCGGGGAGCTGTTTTTT. Translated, it gives CASRRTSGNTGELFF.

This clone came up a few times. This chain joins TRBV9 and TRBJ2-2, with 7 nucleotides matching TRBD2. This CDR3 spans 20 amino acids. Germline loops: CDR1 SGDLS, CDR2 YYNGEE. The V gene end was trimmed by 0 bases and the J gene end by 1 base; junction bases not matched to a gene: 15. DNA of the CDR3: TGTGCCAGCAGCGTAGGGATCGGTGCTAGACTAGCAGGGAACACCGGGGAGCTGTTTTTT. Translating gives CASSVGIGARLAGNTGELFF.

V usage is TRBV7-6 and J usage is TRBJ2-7; a possible D gene is TRBD1 (5 bases). This CDR3 is built from 15 residues. Trimming took off 2 bases at V and 2 bases at J, with 13 bases between the two ends. Germline CDR1 SGHVS, CDR2 FNYEAQ. The CDR3, as DNA: TGTGCCAGCAGCTTAAGCCCTGACAGTACCTACGAGCAGTACTTC. This sequence encodes CASSLSPDSTYEQYF.

The gene calls are TRBV5-4 and TRBJ2-3, with D maybe TRBD2 (5 bases). The germline gives CDR1 SGHNT, CDR2 YYREEE (reference sequence). V was clipped by 5 bases and J by 0 bases, with 16 bases between them. The CDR3 consists of 16 residues. The CDR3 reads CASRRELDSSTDTQYF. CDR3 sequence (DNA): TGTGCCAGCAGGAGGGAACTGGACTCTAGCACAGATACGCAGTATTTT. Full variable domain (missing parts from reference TRBV5-4 and TRBJ2-3): ETGVTQSPTHLIKTRGQQVTLRCSSQSGHNTVSWYQQALGQGPQFIFQYYREEENGRGNFPPRFSGLQFPNYSSELNVNALELDDSALYLCASRRELDSSTDTQYFGPGTRLTVL.

This sequence joins TRBV19 and TRBJ2-1; tentatively, D is TRBD1 (6 bases). The V gene's germline CDR1 is LNHDA and CDR2 SQIVND (reference sequence). The CDR3 runs 15 residues. Between the trimmed V and J ends, which lost 5 bases and 3 bases, there was a span of 14 bases. The CDR3 here is CASSVGAVYYNEQFF. The DNA of the CDR3 is TGTGCCAGTAGTGTGGGGGCGGTGTACTACAATGAGCAGTTCTTC.

The J gene is TRBJ2-5, the V gene TRBV11-2; 16 bases are a match to TRBD2. Germline CDR1 SGHAT, CDR2 FQNNGV. The CDR3 runs to 18 residues. J gave up 5 bases and V 5 bases, and 11 bases lay outside the gene matches. The CDR3 loop reads CASSGQGLAGGQGETQYF. DNA of the CDR3: TGTGCCAGCAGCGGCCAGGGACTAGCGGGGGGGCAGGGGGAGACCCAGTACTTC.

This chain joins TRBV6-5 and TRBJ2-1, with TRBD2 matching 13 bases. The CDR3 is made up of 16 amino acids. The V and J ends lost 4 bases and 8 bases, in that order; junction bases with no gene match: 8. Germline CDR1 MNHEY, CDR2 SVGAGI. The CDR3 DNA sequence: TGTGCCAGCAGTTTCCGGACTAGCGGGAGTTGGTATGAGCAGTTCTTC. It specifies CASSFRTSGSWYEQFF.

The chain joins TRBV5-6 to TRBJ1-2; the D gene is possibly TRBD1 (6 bases). The V gene lost 4 bases and the J gene lost 5 bases, with 18 bases spanning the gap. The CDR3 is 15 amino acids. CDR1 and CDR2 (germline): SGHDT, YYEEEE. CDR3 DNA: TGTGCCAGCAGCCGCTCTATGGGGGGCGGGTATGGCTACACCTTC. Translation gives CASSRSMGGGYGYTF.

The chain recombines TRBV27 with TRBJ2-3; the D gene could be TRBD1 or TRBD2 (5 bases each). The CDR3 contains 13 residues. The ends were cut back, 7 bases at V and 7 bases at J, with 15 bases in the middle. Germline V CDR1 and CDR2: MNHEY, SMNVEV (reference sequence). The CDR3, as DNA: TGTGCCAGCACCACGATGGGACGAAATACGCAGTATTTT. This sequence encodes CASTTMGRNTQYF.

This chain uses TRBV6-1 with TRBJ1-4; no firm D call. In germline, CDR1 is MNHNS, CDR2 SASEGT. Trimming pared 2 bases from V and 8 bases from J, leaving 9 bases between. The CDR3 has 13 amino acids. The CDR3, as DNA: TGTGCCAGCAGTGAAAGTAATGGGGAAAAACTGTTTTTT. Translated, it gives CASSESNGEKLFF.

The rearrangement joins TRBV19 to TRBJ1-1; tentative D call: TRBD1 (6 bases). Trimming pared 7 bases from V and 3 bases from J, leaving 12 bases between. CDR1 LNHDA and CDR2 SQIVND come from the germline V gene (reference sequence). The CDR3 has 13 residues. CDR3 amino acids: CASNYEGDTEAFF. Here the CDR3 DNA reads TGTGCCAGTAATTACGAGGGGGACACTGAAGCTTTCTTT.